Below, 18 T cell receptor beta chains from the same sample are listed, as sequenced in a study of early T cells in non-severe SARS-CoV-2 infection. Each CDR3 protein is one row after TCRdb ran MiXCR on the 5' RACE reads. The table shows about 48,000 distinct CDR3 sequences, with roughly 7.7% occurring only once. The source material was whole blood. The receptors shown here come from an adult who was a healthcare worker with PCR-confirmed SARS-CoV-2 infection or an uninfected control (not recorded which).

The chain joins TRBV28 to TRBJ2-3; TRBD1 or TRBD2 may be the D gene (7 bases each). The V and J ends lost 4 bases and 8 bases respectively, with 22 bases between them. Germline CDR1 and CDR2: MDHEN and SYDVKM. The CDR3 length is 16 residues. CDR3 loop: CASSSMTSRGGGTQYF. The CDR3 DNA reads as TGTGCCAGCAGTTCTATGACTAGCAGGGGGGGTGGTACGCAGTATTTT.

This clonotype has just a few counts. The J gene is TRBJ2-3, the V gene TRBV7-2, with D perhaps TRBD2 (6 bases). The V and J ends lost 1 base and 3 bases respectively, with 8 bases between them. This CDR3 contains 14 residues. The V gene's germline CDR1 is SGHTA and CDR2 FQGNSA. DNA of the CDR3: TGTGCCAGCAGCTTAGGCCTAGCGACAGATACGCAGTATTTT. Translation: CASSLGLATDTQYF.

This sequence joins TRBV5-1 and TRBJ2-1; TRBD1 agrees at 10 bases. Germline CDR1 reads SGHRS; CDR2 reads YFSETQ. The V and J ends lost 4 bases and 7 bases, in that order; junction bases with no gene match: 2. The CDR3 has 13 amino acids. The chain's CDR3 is CASSPDRGNEQFF. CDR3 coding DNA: TGCGCCAGCAGCCCGGACAGGGGGAATGAGCAGTTCTTC.

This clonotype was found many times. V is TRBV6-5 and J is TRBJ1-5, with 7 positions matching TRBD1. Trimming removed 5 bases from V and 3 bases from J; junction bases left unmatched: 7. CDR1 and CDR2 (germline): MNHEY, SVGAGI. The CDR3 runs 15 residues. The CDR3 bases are TGTGCCAGCAGTCCCCAGACAGGGAACAATCAGCCCCAGCATTTT. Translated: CASSPQTGNNQPQHF.

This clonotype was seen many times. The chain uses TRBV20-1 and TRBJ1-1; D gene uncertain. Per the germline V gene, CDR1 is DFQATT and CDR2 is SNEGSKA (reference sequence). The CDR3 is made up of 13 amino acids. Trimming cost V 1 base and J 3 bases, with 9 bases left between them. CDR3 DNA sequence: TGCAGTGCTAGAGGGAGGGCTGACACTGAAGCTTTCTTT. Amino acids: CSARGRADTEAFF.

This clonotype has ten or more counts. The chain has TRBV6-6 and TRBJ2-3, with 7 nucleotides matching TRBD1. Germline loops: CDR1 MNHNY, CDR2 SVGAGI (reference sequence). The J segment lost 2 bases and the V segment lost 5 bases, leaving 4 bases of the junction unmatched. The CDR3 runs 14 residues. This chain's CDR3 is CASSNRGYTDTQYF. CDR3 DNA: TGTGCCAGCAGTAACAGGGGATACACAGATACGCAGTATTTT.

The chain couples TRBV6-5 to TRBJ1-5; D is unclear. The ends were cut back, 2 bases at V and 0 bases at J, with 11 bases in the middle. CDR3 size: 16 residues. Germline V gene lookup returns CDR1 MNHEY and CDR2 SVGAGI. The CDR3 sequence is CASSYGPVYSNQPQHF. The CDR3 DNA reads TGTGCCAGCAGTTACGGGCCGGTTTATAGCAATCAGCCCCAGCATTTT.

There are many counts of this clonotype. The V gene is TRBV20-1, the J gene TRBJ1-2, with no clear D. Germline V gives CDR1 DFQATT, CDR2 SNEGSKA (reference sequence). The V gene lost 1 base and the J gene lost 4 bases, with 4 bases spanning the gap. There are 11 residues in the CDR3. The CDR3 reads CSARVPYGYTF. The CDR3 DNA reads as TGCAGTGCTAGAGTTCCCTATGGCTACACCTTC.

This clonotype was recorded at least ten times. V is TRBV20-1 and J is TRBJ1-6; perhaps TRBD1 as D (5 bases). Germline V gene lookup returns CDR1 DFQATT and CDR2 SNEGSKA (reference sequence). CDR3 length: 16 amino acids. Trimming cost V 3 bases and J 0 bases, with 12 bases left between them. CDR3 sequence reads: CSASYRSSSYNSPLHF. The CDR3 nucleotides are TGCAGTGCTAGTTACAGGTCGAGCTCCTATAATTCACCCCTCCACTTT.

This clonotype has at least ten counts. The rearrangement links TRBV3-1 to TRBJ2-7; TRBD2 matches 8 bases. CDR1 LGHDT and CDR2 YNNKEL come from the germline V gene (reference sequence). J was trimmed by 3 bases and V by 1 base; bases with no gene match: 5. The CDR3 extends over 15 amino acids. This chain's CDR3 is CASSQVRGGFYEQYF. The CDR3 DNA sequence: TGTGCCAGCAGCCAAGTCCGGGGGGGCTTCTACGAGCAGTACTTC.

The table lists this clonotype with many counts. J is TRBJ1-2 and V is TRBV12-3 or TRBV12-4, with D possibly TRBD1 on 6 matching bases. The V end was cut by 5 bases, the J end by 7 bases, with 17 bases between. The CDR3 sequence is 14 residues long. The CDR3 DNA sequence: TGTGCCAGCAGTCTACAGGGAAAAGGAGGTGGCTACACCTTC. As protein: CASSLQGKGGGYTF.

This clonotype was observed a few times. CDR3 residues: CASSFQGNSNQPQHF. CDR3 sequence (DNA): TGTGCCAGCAGTTTTCAGGGGAATAGCAATCAGCCCCAGCATTTT. The chain joins TRBV12-3 or TRBV12-4 to TRBJ1-5, with D possibly matching TRBD1 (6 bases). V was trimmed by 3 bases and J by 0 bases, leaving 9 bases between them. The CDR3 covers 15 residues.

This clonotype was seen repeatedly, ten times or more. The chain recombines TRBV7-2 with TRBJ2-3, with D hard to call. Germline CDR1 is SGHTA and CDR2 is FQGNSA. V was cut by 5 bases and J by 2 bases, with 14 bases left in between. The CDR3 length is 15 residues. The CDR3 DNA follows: TGTGCCAGCAGCACAAGTCCAGTTCCCACAGATACGCAGTATTTT. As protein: CASSTSPVPTDTQYF.

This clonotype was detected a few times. The CDR3 DNA reads as TGCGCCAGCAGCTCGACAGTTGGAGAGACCCAGTACTTC. It specifies CASSSTVGETQYF. This sequence joins TRBV5-1 and TRBJ2-5, with D maybe TRBD1 (5 bases). Trimming removed 3 bases at V and 4 bases at J, with 10 bases between. Germline loops: CDR1 SGHRS, CDR2 YFSETQ. The CDR3 loop spans 13 amino acids.

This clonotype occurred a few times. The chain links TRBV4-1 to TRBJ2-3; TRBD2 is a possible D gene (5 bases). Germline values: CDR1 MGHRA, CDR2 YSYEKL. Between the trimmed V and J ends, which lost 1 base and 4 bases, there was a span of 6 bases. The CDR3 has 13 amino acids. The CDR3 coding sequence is TGCGCCAGCAGCCAAGCGAGGGCAGATACGCAGTATTTT. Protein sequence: CASSQARADTQYF.

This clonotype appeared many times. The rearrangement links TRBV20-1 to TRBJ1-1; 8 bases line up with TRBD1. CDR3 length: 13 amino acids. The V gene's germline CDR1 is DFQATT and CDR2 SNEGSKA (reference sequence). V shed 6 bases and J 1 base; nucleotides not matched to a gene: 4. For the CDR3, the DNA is TGCAGTGCCCGCAGGGGGCAGAACACTGAAGCTTTCTTT. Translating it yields CSARRGQNTEAFF.

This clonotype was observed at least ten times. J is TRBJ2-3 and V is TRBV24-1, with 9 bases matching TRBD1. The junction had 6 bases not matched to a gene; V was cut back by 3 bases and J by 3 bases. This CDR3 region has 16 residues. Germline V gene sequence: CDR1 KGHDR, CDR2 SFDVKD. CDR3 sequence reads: CATSDQDRGGTDTQYF. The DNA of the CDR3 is TGTGCCACCAGTGATCAGGACAGGGGCGGAACAGATACGCAGTATTTT.

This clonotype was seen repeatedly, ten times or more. In DNA form, the CDR3 reads TGTGCCAGCTCACTACACCAGGGGACAGAAAACATTCAGTACTTC. It translates to CASSLHQGTENIQYF. The chain is built from TRBV18 and TRBJ2-4, with 7 bases matching TRBD1. J gave up 5 bases and V 4 bases, and 8 bases lay outside the gene matches. CDR1 and CDR2 from the germline V gene are KGHSH and LQKENI. The CDR3 totals 15 residues.